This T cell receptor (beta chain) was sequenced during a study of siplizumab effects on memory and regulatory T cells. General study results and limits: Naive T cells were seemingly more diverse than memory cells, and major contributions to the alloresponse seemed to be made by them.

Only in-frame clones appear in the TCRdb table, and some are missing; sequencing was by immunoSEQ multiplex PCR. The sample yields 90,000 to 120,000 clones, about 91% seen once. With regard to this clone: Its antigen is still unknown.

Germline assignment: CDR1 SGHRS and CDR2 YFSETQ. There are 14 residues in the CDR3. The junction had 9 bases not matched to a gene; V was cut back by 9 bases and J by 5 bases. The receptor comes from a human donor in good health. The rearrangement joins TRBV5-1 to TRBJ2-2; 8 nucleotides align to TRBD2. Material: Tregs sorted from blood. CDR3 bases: TGCGCCACACGGGGGGGGGCGCCGACCGGGGAGCTGTTTTTT. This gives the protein CATRGGAPTGELFF.